These T cell receptor beta chains were read from a single sample in a study of cytomegalovirus exposure and HLA in healthy donors. TCRdb's table, derived via immunoSEQ multiplex PCR, lists solely in-frame clones and lacks some. This table has some 140,000 clones, around 80% appearing once. The source material was PBMCs. These receptors originate from a young man in good health. Each CDR3 is given with its conserved first and last residue. The order of the fields is J gene, V gene, D gene, clone size, CDR3 protein, CDR3 DNA. D genes are given only for firm matches. The size of a clone is reported for some rows only, either as once, few or many, or as a class for expanded clones.

J gene: TRBJ2-7; V gene: TRBV15; D gene: .; clone size: .; CDR3 protein: CATSRGLDGDEQYF; CDR3 DNA: TGTGCCACCAGCAGAGGGCTAGATGGAGACGAGCAGTACTTC
J gene: TRBJ2-1; V gene: TRBV19; D gene: TRBD1; clone size: .; CDR3 protein: CASKDRGYAGSYNEQFF; CDR3 DNA: TGTGCCAGTAAGGACAGGGGATACGCGGGCTCCTACAATGAGCAGTTCTTC
J gene: TRBJ2-7; V gene: TRBV27; D gene: .; clone size: .; CDR3 protein: CASSLAPRGEQYF; CDR3 DNA: TGTGCCAGCAGTTTGGCACCGCGCGGCGAGCAGTACTTC
J gene: TRBJ2-1; V gene: TRBV10-3; D gene: TRBD2; clone size: .; CDR3 protein: CAIGLAGANEQFF; CDR3 DNA: TGTGCCATAGGACTAGCGGGAGCTAATGAGCAGTTCTTC
J gene: TRBJ2-3; V gene: TRBV27; D gene: TRBD1; clone size: .; CDR3 protein: CASKSQGQSTDTQYF; CDR3 DNA: TGTGCCAGCAAGTCACAGGGGCAAAGCACAGATACGCAGTATTTT
J gene: TRBJ2-3; V gene: TRBV18; D gene: TRBD1; clone size: .; CDR3 protein: CASSPGQSTDTQYF; CDR3 DNA: TGTGCCAGCTCACCGGGACAGAGCACAGATACGCAGTATTTT
J gene: TRBJ2-5; V gene: TRBV7-7; D gene: TRBD1; clone size: .; CDR3 protein: CASSWGDRGETQYF; CDR3 DNA: TGTGCTAGCAGCTGGGGGGACAGGGGAGAGACCCAGTACTTC
J gene: TRBJ2-7; V gene: TRBV5-8; D gene: TRBD2; clone size: .; CDR3 protein: CASSLGWTSGRPLSYEQYF; CDR3 DNA: TGTGCCAGCAGCTTGGGATGGACTAGCGGGAGACCCCTCTCCTACGAGCAGTACTTC
J gene: TRBJ2-7; V gene: TRBV13; D gene: TRBD1; clone size: .; CDR3 protein: CASSPERTGDYEQYF; CDR3 DNA: TGTGCCAGCAGCCCAGAACGGACAGGGGACTACGAGCAGTACTTC
J gene: TRBJ2-1; V gene: TRBV6-4; D gene: TRBD2; clone size: .; CDR3 protein: CASSGLAGALPNEQFF; CDR3 DNA: TGTGCCAGCAGCGGACTAGCGGGAGCCCTGCCCAATGAGCAGTTCTTC
J gene: TRBJ1-5; V gene: TRBV18; D gene: TRBD1; clone size: .; CDR3 protein: CASSPQRTGGFQPQHF; CDR3 DNA: TGTGCCAGCTCACCACAGAGGACAGGGGGCTTTCAGCCCCAGCATTTT
J gene: TRBJ2-1; V gene: TRBV18; D gene: TRBD2; clone size: .; CDR3 protein: CASSPSSGSFNEQFF; CDR3 DNA: TGTGCCAGCTCACCCTCTAGCGGGAGTTTTAATGAGCAGTTCTTC
J gene: TRBJ2-4; V gene: TRBV5-6; D gene: .; clone size: few; CDR3 protein: CASRPRRGEAKNIQYF; CDR3 DNA: TGTGCCAGCAGGCCGAGGCGGGGTGAGGCCAAAAACATTCAGTACTTC
J gene: TRBJ2-1; V gene: TRBV7-9; D gene: .; clone size: once; CDR3 protein: CSSSPRVANEQFF; CDR3 DNA: TGTTCCAGCAGCCCCCGGGTAGCCAATGAGCAGTTCTTC
J gene: TRBJ2-3; V gene: TRBV30; D gene: .; clone size: .; CDR3 protein: CAWMNEGDTQYF; CDR3 DNA: TGTGCCTGGATGAATGAGGGTGATACGCAGTATTTT
J gene: TRBJ2-7; V gene: TRBV4-3; D gene: .; clone size: few; CDR3 protein: CASSQSEQRSYEQYF; CDR3 DNA: TGCGCCAGCAGCCAATCGGAACAGCGGTCCTACGAGCAGTACTTC
J gene: TRBJ2-2; V gene: TRBV10-1; D gene: .; clone size: .; CDR3 protein: CASSPPNTGELFF; CDR3 DNA: TGCGCCAGCAGTCCTCCGAACACCGGGGAGCTGTTTTTT
J gene: TRBJ1-2; V gene: TRBV5-1; D gene: TRBD1; clone size: once; CDR3 protein: CASSPQDGQGPYGYTF; CDR3 DNA: TGCGCCAGCAGCCCTCAAGACGGACAGGGCCCCTATGGCTACACCTTC
J gene: TRBJ1-3; V gene: TRBV4-3; D gene: .; clone size: few; CDR3 protein: CASSQDPDRYSGNTIYF; CDR3 DNA: TGCGCCAGCAGCCAAGATCCTGACAGGTACTCTGGAAACACCATATATTTT
J gene: TRBJ2-7; V gene: TRBV5-4; D gene: TRBD2; clone size: .; CDR3 protein: CASSRWTSDYEQYF; CDR3 DNA: TGTGCCAGCAGCCGTTGGACTAGCGACTACGAGCAGTACTTC
J gene: TRBJ2-4; V gene: TRBV19; D gene: .; clone size: .; CDR3 protein: CASSIGGAGPQNIQYF; CDR3 DNA: TGTGCCAGTAGTATTGGTGGGGCGGGACCGCAAAACATTCAGTACTTC
J gene: TRBJ1-2; V gene: TRBV2; D gene: .; clone size: .; CDR3 protein: CASRQGYGYTF; CDR3 DNA: TGTGCCAGCAGGCAGGGCTATGGCTACACCTTC
J gene: TRBJ2-3; V gene: TRBV5-1; D gene: TRBD2; clone size: .; CDR3 protein: CASSFGGSSTDTQYF; CDR3 DNA: TGCGCCAGCAGCTTCGGCGGGAGCAGCACAGATACGCAGTATTTT
J gene: TRBJ2-7; V gene: TRBV5-1; D gene: .; clone size: .; CDR3 protein: CASSWGARGSYEQYF; CDR3 DNA: TGCGCCAGCAGCTGGGGGGCCAGGGGGTCCTACGAGCAGTACTTC
J gene: TRBJ2-3; V gene: TRBV6-4; D gene: .; clone size: few; CDR3 protein: CASAATPSTDTQYF; CDR3 DNA: TGTGCCAGCGCAGCGACCCCCAGCACAGATACGCAGTATTTT
J gene: TRBJ2-7; V gene: TRBV4-3; D gene: .; clone size: .; CDR3 protein: CASSRGGSDGSYEQYF; CDR3 DNA: TGCGCCAGCAGCCGAGGTGGGAGCGACGGGTCCTACGAGCAGTACTTC
J gene: TRBJ2-2; V gene: TRBV25-1; D gene: TRBD2; clone size: .; CDR3 protein: CASSEREGAGGNTGELFF; CDR3 DNA: TGTGCCAGCAGTGAAAGGGAAGGAGCGGGAGGGAACACCGGGGAGCTGTTTTTT